This T cell receptor (beta chain) derives from a study of shared clonotypes between healthy human individuals. Each cell subset's genomic DNA was divided evenly among several immunoSEQ plates. The data were produced by immunoSEQ multiplex PCR, yet TCRdb's version contains in-frame clones alone and is incomplete. The profile shows 1.5 million to 1.9 million clones, 95% to 99% of them singletons. In the case of this clone: The antigen remains undetermined.

The CDR3 has 16 amino acids. CDR1 is SGDLS, CDR2 YYNGEE, per germline. V shed 4 bases and J 0 bases; nucleotides not matched to a gene: 9. Study results and caveats: About 5% was the fraction of naive CD4 clonotypes found shared across several donors. Blood alone was sampled, and tissue repertoires likely differ.

The receptor was isolated from a man aged 25-45 years in good health. Sequencing was done on a sample of naive CD4+ T cells sorted from blood. Subset reported: CD45RA+ positively selected. V gene TRBV9 combines with J gene TRBJ1-1, with 7 bases matching TRBD1. The CDR3 loop reads CASSPRQGRLNTEAFF. The CDR3 coding sequence is TGTGCCAGCAGCCCCCGACAGGGCCGTCTGAACACTGAAGCTTTCTTT.